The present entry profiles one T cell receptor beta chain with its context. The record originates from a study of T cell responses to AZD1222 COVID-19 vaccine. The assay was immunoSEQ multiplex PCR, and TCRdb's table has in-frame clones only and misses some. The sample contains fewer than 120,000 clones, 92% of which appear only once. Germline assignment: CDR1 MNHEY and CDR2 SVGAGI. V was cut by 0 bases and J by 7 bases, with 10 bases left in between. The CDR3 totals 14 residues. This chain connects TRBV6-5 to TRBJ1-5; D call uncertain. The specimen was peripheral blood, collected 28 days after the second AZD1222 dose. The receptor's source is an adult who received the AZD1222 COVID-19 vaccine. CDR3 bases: TGTGCCAGCAGTTACTCGACGCCCACCCAGCCCCAGCATTTT. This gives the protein CASSYSTPTQPQHF.